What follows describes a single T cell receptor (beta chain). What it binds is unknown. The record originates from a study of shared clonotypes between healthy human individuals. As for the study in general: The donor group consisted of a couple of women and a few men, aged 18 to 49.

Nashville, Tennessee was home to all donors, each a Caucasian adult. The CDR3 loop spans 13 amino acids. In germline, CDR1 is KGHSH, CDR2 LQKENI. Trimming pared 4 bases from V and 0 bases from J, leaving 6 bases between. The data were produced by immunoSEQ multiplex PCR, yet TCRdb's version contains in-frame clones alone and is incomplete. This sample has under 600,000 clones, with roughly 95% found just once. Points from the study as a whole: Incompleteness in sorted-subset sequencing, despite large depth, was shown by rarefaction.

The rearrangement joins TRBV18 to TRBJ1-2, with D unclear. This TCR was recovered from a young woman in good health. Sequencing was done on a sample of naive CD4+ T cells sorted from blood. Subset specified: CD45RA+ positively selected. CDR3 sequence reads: CASSQETNYGYTF. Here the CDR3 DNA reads TGTGCCAGCTCACAGGAGACTAACTATGGCTACACCTTC.